These T cell receptor beta chains were read from a single sample in a study of cytotoxic CD8 clonotypes in ibrutinib-treated CLL. Clones were read by immunoSEQ multiplex PCR, and TCRdb kept only the in-frame ones, dropping some. In the table there are some 310,000 clones, about 80% of which are singletons. The starting material was PBMCs, obtained before ibrutinib treatment. The source is a human donor with chronic lymphocytic leukemia. Each CDR3 is given with its conserved first and last residue. D genes are given only for firm matches. The listing skips clone size in some rows; elsewhere it reads once, few, many or a size class.

d_call | cdr3_length | j_call | v_call | clone_size | cdr3_aa | cdr3_nt
NA | 13 | TRBJ2-5 | TRBV2 | NA | CASSVQYQETQYF | TGTGCCAGCAGTGTACAGTACCAAGAGACCCAGTACTTC
TRBD1 | 16 | TRBJ1-2 | TRBV19 | NA | CASSTYPGQGLYGYTF | TGTGCCAGTAGTACCTATCCGGGACAGGGACTCTATGGCTACACCTTC
TRBD2 | 15 | TRBJ2-7 | TRBV6-1 | NA | CASTEVASGTYEQYF | TGTGCCAGCACCGAGGTGGCTAGCGGGACATACGAGCAGTACTTC
NA | 14 | TRBJ2-2 | TRBV11-3 | NA | CASSLGRYDGELFF | TGTGCCAGCAGCTTAGGTAGATATGACGGGGAGCTGTTTTTT
NA | 15 | TRBJ2-6 | TRBV27 | NA | CASSPLSSGANVLTF | TGTGCCAGCAGCCCTCTTAGCTCTGGGGCCAACGTCCTGACTTTC
TRBD1 | 15 | TRBJ1-4 | TRBV19 | NA | CASSLRQGGNEKLFF | TGTGCCAGTAGTCTAAGACAGGGGGGGAATGAAAAACTGTTTTTT
NA | 12 | TRBJ1-2 | TRBV4-2 | once | CASSQGTSGYTF | TGTGCCAGCAGCCAAGGGACGTCCGGCTACACCTTC
NA | 13 | TRBJ1-2 | TRBV5-1 | once | CASSLDSYYGYTF | TGCGCCAGCAGCTTAGACAGCTACTATGGCTACACCTTC
TRBD2 | 18 | TRBJ2-1 | TRBV7-2 | NA | CASSLGPSGSIEGNEQFF | TGTGCCAGCAGCTTAGGCCCTAGCGGGAGTATAGAGGGCAATGAGCAGTTCTTC
NA | 15 | TRBJ2-3 | TRBV6-1 | NA | CASSEDLLGTDTQYF | TGTGCCAGCAGTGAAGACTTGTTAGGCACAGATACGCAGTATTTT
NA | 14 | TRBJ1-5 | TRBV6-1 | NA | CASELRVWNQPQHF | TGTGCCAGCGAGCTCAGGGTGTGGAATCAGCCCCAGCATTTT
NA | 15 | TRBJ2-1 | TRBV6-5 | NA | CASSYSHRTGNEQFF | TGTGCCAGCAGTTACTCTCACAGGACGGGCAATGAGCAGTTCTTC
NA | 14 | TRBJ2-7 | TRBV19 | NA | CASSMEGVSYEQYF | TGTGCCAGTAGTATGGAGGGGGTCTCCTACGAGCAGTACTTC
TRBD1 | 16 | TRBJ2-1 | TRBV5-4 | NA | CASSTGTGGSYNEQFF | TGTGCCAGCAGCACCGGGACAGGGGGCTCCTACAATGAGCAGTTCTTC
NA | 11 | TRBJ1-2 | TRBV10-3 | NA | CAISAVGGYTF | TGTGCCATCAGTGCAGTAGGGGGCTACACCTTC
TRBD1 | 16 | TRBJ2-2 | TRBV30 | NA | CAWGPGTGGTTGELFF | TGTGCCTGGGGCCCGGGGACAGGGGGGACCACCGGGGAGCTGTTTTTT